This T cell receptor (beta chain) was obtained from a study of blood T cell repertoires in COVID-19 (dated by TCRdb to 2018 to 2021). About the investigation overall: The collaborator samples originated in the United States, Italy and Spain and spanned the acute and convalescent phases of COVID-19. The prospective study material was composed of cDNA or gDNA derived from T cells, B-cell-depleted T cells, or PBMCs. Subjects who had been exposed to COVID-19, were actively infected with it, or had recovered from it provided the deeply sampled blood TCRbeta repertoires that made up the dataset. The repertoires were released in a freely available public database meant as a resource for research on the immune response to SARS-CoV-2. The samples were drawn from the first 160 participants of the ongoing ImmuneRACE study and from 1,254 subjects provided by 6 global collaborators. A de-identified subject ID, COVID-19 status, age in years and sex were almost always included in the sample metadata. Where available, HLA class I and class II types were taken from metadata supplied by the sample provider and were not determined by assay-based typing.

Study-wide conclusions, independent of this receptor: The amount of clinical and demographic metadata varied by source and participant and was provided uncurated.

The CDR3 holds 16 amino acids from the cysteine to the phenylalanine. Of all the DNA, just the CDR3 is kept, 48 bases in frame from base 1. Based on the germline V gene, the CDR1 and CDR2 sequences are MNHEY and SVGAGI. V loses 0 bases, J loses 1 base, and the germline ends lie 12 bases apart. A note on this clone: The antigen this receptor binds is unknown. No clone much larger than this one lies a single base away; base qualities are absent.

Enrolling through a virtual design, the prospective study's participants ranged in age from roughly 18 to 89 years and lived across about two dozen United States geographic areas. Cohort assignment in the prospective study relied on participant-reported clinical history from a screening survey and a study questionnaire. In the prospective study, whole blood, serum and a nasopharyngeal or oropharyngeal swab were collected from each participant by mobile phlebotomists. Additional blood draws and questionnaires over an approximately 2-month period could optionally be provided by prospective study participants. Prospective study blood samples were shipped either frozen or at room temperature before DNA extraction. TCRbeta CDR3 regions were amplified from genomic DNA using the immunoSEQ Assay, a bias-controlled multiplex PCR. Per the original workflow: Within the assay, amplification of reference gene primers was used to estimate how many nucleated cells each sample contained. Sequence reads were collapsed and filtered to measure the absolute abundance of every unique TCRbeta CDR3 rearrangement. For each sample, productive Simpson clonality was calculated as the square root of Simpson's diversity index across productive rearrangements. TCRdb holds this immuneACCESS table with in-frame rearrangements only. Some clones are missing; in checked studies, unresolved V genes explain under half, and the rest has no known cause. The V and J calls and the clone size are those of that table, but D and trimming were determined from the DNA. Within this sample are under 250,000 clones, with approximately 90% of them counted one time only. The ten largest clones capture roughly 2.6% of the sample.

Sequences were obtained from PBMCs or T cells enriched from blood (not recorded which). The rearrangement combines TRBV6-5 with TRBJ1-2, and TRBD1 may be the D gene, going by 6 matching bases. The TCR sequence derives from a woman in her 30s with acute COVID-19. The CDR3 region has the sequence CASSYSPGEGNYGYTF. The nucleotides are TGTGCCAGCAGTTACTCGCCAGGGGAGGGTAACTATGGCTACACCTTC.